This T cell receptor (beta chain) was sequenced in a study of cytomegalovirus exposure and HLA in healthy donors. This PCR relied on a set of 60 Vbeta primers and 13 Jbeta primers. The table came from immunoSEQ multiplex PCR; TCRdb's copy has only in-frame clones and leaves some out. The data contain over 110,000 clones, under 90% of them seen just once; the ten biggest clones take up less than 3%. The CDR3 loop spans 13 amino acids. V gave up 5 bases and J gave up 4 bases, with 11 bases separating them. Per germline, CDR1 SGHTA and CDR2 FQGTGA. Source material: PBMCs. This TCR was recovered from a male donor in good health and CMV-seronegative. The V call is TRBV7-3, the J call TRBJ2-5; D is undetermined. CDR3 nucleotides: TGTGCCAGCAGCACGGCAGGAACAGAGACCCAGTACTTC. Translation: CASSTAGTETQYF. The full variable domain, completed using reference TRBV7-3 and TRBJ2-5, is GAGVSQTPSNKVTEKGKYVELRCDPISGHTALYWYRQSLGQGPEFLIYFQGTGAADDSGLPNDRFFAVRPEGSVSTLKIQRTERGDSAVYLCASSTAGTETQYFGPGTRLLVL.